A selection of T cell receptor beta chains follows, all from one sample in a study of brain T cells in children with intractable seizures. The protocol was immunoSEQ multiplex PCR, while the TCRdb copy is restricted to in-frame clones and leaves out a portion. This sample has approximately 23,000 clones, with 85% to 95% found just once. The material sequenced was peripheral blood, taken at surgery. The receptors originated from a boy under 18 with focal cortical dysplasia and intractable seizures. Each CDR3 is given with its conserved first and last residue. The order of the fields is D gene, V gene, clone size, J gene, CDR3 protein, CDR3 DNA. D genes are given only for firm matches. Clone size is shown for a subset of rows, as once, few, many or a class of expanded clone.

d_gene: NA; v_gene: TRBV28; abundance: NA; j_gene: TRBJ2-7; CDR3aa: CASTSYSYEQYF; CDR3nt: TGTGCCAGCACCTCCTATTCATACGAGCAGTACTTC
d_gene: TRBD2; v_gene: TRBV5-1; abundance: once; j_gene: TRBJ2-1; CDR3aa: CASSEAPAGGLREQFF; CDR3nt: TGCGCCAGCAGCGAGGCCCCTGCGGGGGGATTACGTGAGCAGTTCTTC
d_gene: NA; v_gene: TRBV5-1; abundance: NA; j_gene: TRBJ2-1; CDR3aa: CASSLGNPLAREQFF; CDR3nt: TGCGCCAGCAGCTTGGGGAACCCACTAGCACGTGAGCAGTTCTTC
d_gene: TRBD2; v_gene: TRBV19; abundance: NA; j_gene: TRBJ2-3; CDR3aa: CASSPRLAGSTDTQYF; CDR3nt: TGTGCCAGTAGTCCCCGACTAGCGGGAAGCACAGATACGCAGTATTTT
d_gene: NA; v_gene: TRBV12-5; abundance: NA; j_gene: TRBJ1-2; CDR3aa: CASWAGINYGYTF; CDR3nt: TGTGCTAGCTGGGCGGGGATTAACTATGGCTACACCTTC
d_gene: NA; v_gene: TRBV4-1; abundance: NA; j_gene: TRBJ1-1; CDR3aa: CASSQQTGSNTEAFF; CDR3nt: TGCGCCAGCAGCCAGCAGACAGGCTCGAACACTGAAGCTTTCTTT
d_gene: NA; v_gene: TRBV7-9; abundance: NA; j_gene: TRBJ1-4; CDR3aa: CASSRTGPDEKLFF; CDR3nt: TGTGCCAGCAGCCGAACAGGGCCTGATGAAAAACTGTTTTTT
d_gene: NA; v_gene: TRBV28; abundance: NA; j_gene: TRBJ2-2; CDR3aa: CASTTGDANTGELFF; CDR3nt: TGTGCCAGTACCACGGGGGACGCGAACACCGGGGAGCTGTTTTTT
d_gene: NA; v_gene: TRBV2; abundance: NA; j_gene: TRBJ1-1; CDR3aa: CASSDWANEAFF; CDR3nt: TGTGCCAGCAGTGATTGGGCGAATGAAGCTTTCTTT
d_gene: NA; v_gene: TRBV5-1; abundance: NA; j_gene: TRBJ2-1; CDR3aa: CASRISASSYNEQFF; CDR3nt: TGCGCCAGCAGAATTAGCGCGAGCTCCTACAATGAGCAGTTCTTC
d_gene: TRBD2; v_gene: TRBV28; abundance: NA; j_gene: TRBJ2-5; CDR3aa: CASSPGTSGLAYQETQYF; CDR3nt: TGTGCCAGCAGTCCGGGGACTAGCGGGCTCGCGTACCAAGAGACCCAGTACTTC
d_gene: NA; v_gene: TRBV5-8; abundance: NA; j_gene: TRBJ1-2; CDR3aa: CASSTSAIYGYTF; CDR3nt: TGTGCCAGCAGCACCTCGGCTATCTATGGCTACACCTTC
d_gene: NA; v_gene: TRBV7-3; abundance: NA; j_gene: TRBJ1-6; CDR3aa: CASSSLYNSPLHF; CDR3nt: TGTGCCAGCAGCTCTCTTTATAATTCACCCCTCCACTTT
d_gene: NA; v_gene: TRBV5-4; abundance: NA; j_gene: TRBJ1-1; CDR3aa: CASSRSSGGSTEAFF; CDR3nt: TGTGCCAGCAGCCGGTCCTCGGGGGGAAGCACTGAAGCTTTCTTT
d_gene: NA; v_gene: TRBV9; abundance: NA; j_gene: TRBJ1-3; CDR3aa: CASSVGDTIYF; CDR3nt: TGTGCCAGCAGCGTAGGTGACACCATATATTTT
d_gene: NA; v_gene: TRBV4-1; abundance: NA; j_gene: TRBJ2-3; CDR3aa: CASSHGRGATDTQYF; CDR3nt: TGCGCCAGCAGCCATGGTAGGGGAGCCACAGATACGCAGTATTTT
d_gene: NA; v_gene: TRBV29-1; abundance: NA; j_gene: TRBJ1-2; CDR3aa: CSVVAGADYGYTF; CDR3nt: TGCAGCGTTGTAGCCGGGGCCGACTATGGCTACACCTTC
d_gene: TRBD1; v_gene: TRBV19; abundance: NA; j_gene: TRBJ1-1; CDR3aa: CASSIIGGQGREAFF; CDR3nt: TGTGCCAGTAGTATAATTGGCGGACAGGGAAGGGAAGCTTTCTTT
d_gene: TRBD2; v_gene: TRBV5-1; abundance: NA; j_gene: TRBJ2-3; CDR3aa: CASQNIAGATDTQYF; CDR3nt: TGCGCCAGCCAGAATATAGCGGGAGCAACAGATACGCAGTATTTT
d_gene: NA; v_gene: TRBV6-2/TRBV6-3; abundance: NA; j_gene: TRBJ2-1; CDR3aa: CASSYGGNNEQFF; CDR3nt: TGTGCCAGCAGTTATGGGGGGAACAATGAGCAGTTCTTC
d_gene: NA; v_gene: TRBV9; abundance: NA; j_gene: TRBJ1-1; CDR3aa: CASSVGDRSEAFF; CDR3nt: TGTGCCAGCAGCGTCGGAGACAGGAGTGAAGCTTTCTTT
d_gene: TRBD1; v_gene: TRBV9; abundance: NA; j_gene: TRBJ1-3; CDR3aa: CASSVQPGQGNTIYF; CDR3nt: TGTGCCAGCAGCGTTCAACCGGGACAGGGGAACACCATATATTTT
d_gene: NA; v_gene: TRBV2; abundance: NA; j_gene: TRBJ2-1; CDR3aa: CASMRAQGQRGVNEQFF; CDR3nt: TGTGCCAGCATGCGAGCCCAAGGGCAGCGAGGGGTGAATGAGCAGTTCTTC
d_gene: NA; v_gene: TRBV29-1; abundance: NA; j_gene: TRBJ2-5; CDR3aa: CSVDGWGPAETQYF; CDR3nt: TGCAGCGTTGACGGATGGGGCCCGGCGGAGACCCAGTACTTC
d_gene: NA; v_gene: TRBV6-5; abundance: NA; j_gene: TRBJ1-2; CDR3aa: CASKGTRGVYGYTF; CDR3nt: TGTGCCAGCAAGGGGACACGGGGGGTCTATGGCTACACCTTC
d_gene: NA; v_gene: TRBV7-2; abundance: NA; j_gene: TRBJ2-1; CDR3aa: CASSLMGVDNEQFF; CDR3nt: TGTGCCAGCAGCTTAATGGGGGTCGACAATGAGCAGTTCTTC
d_gene: NA; v_gene: TRBV5-1; abundance: NA; j_gene: TRBJ2-7; CDR3aa: CASSSFTGTYEQYF; CDR3nt: TGCGCCAGCAGCTCCTTCACAGGAACCTACGAGCAGTACTTC
d_gene: TRBD1; v_gene: TRBV4-1; abundance: NA; j_gene: TRBJ1-1; CDR3aa: CASSRMTPRDRVSFSTEAFF; CDR3nt: TGCGCCAGCAGCCGAATGACACCTAGGGACAGGGTTTCTTTTAGCACTGAAGCTTTCTTT
d_gene: TRBD2; v_gene: TRBV13; abundance: NA; j_gene: TRBJ2-5; CDR3aa: CASSLNSGGPETQYF; CDR3nt: TGTGCCAGCAGCTTAAACTCGGGAGGGCCGGAGACCCAGTACTTC
d_gene: TRBD1; v_gene: TRBV3-1/TRBV3-2; abundance: NA; j_gene: TRBJ1-3; CDR3aa: CASSQWLTGADTIYF; CDR3nt: TGTGCCAGCAGCCAATGGTTAACAGGGGCGGACACCATATATTTT